This entry describes one TCR beta chain. The CDR3 has 14 residues. V dropped 4 bases and J dropped 3; count of bases not matched to a gene: 3. Germline assignment: CDR1 SGHDN and CDR2 FVKESK. This specimen comes from a study of tumor and adjacent non-tumor tissue in lung cancer. Turning to the study itself: The patients, roughly 9 men and 5 women, were about 31 to 85 with stage I to III disease.

The library came from three nested PCR rounds adapted from ARM-PCR protocols. TCRdb passed the multiplex PCR reads through MiXCR, listing each CDR3 protein once. The sample holds about 200,000 distinct CDR3 sequences, about two thirds seen once. This sample's RNA came from whole unsorted tissue. The TCR was taken from a man between 60 and 75 years old with non-small cell lung cancer. The sequencing input was lung tumor tissue. The chain links TRBV14 to TRBJ2-7; 10 nucleotides match TRBD1. The CDR3 DNA is TGTGCCAGCAGCCCGACAGGGGGCCGCTACGAGCAGTACTTC. Encoded protein: CASSPTGGRYEQYF.